The 26 T cell receptor beta chains listed next were all sequenced from one sample in a study of shared clonotypes between healthy human individuals. The repertoire was sequenced with immunoSEQ multiplex PCR; TCRdb's copy has only in-frame clones and lacks some. In the table there are some 2,100,000 clones, 95% of which are singletons. Sequencing was carried out using naive CD4+ T cells sorted from blood. Stated subset: CD45RA+ positively selected. These receptors originate from a man younger than 35 in good health.

Comments on this clone: Other DNA sequences from this sample encode an identical CDR3 as well. This sequence joins TRBV28 and TRBJ1-5; tentatively, D is TRBD1 (5 bases). Germline-derived CDR1 and CDR2 are MDHEN and SYDVKM. Trimming took 5 bases from V and 1 from J, leaving 15 bases between them. The CDR3 is 16 amino acids. The CDR3 here is CASSPPGGASNQPQHF. DNA of the CDR3: TGTGCCAGCAGTCCTCCGGGAGGGGCGAGCAATCAGCCCCAGCATTTT.

The rearrangement links TRBV7-2 to TRBJ2-5; possible D gene TRBD2, 5 bases. Between the trimmed V and J ends, which lost 4 bases and 5 bases, there was a span of 11 bases. Germline-derived CDR1 and CDR2 are SGHTA and FQGNSA. The CDR3 contains 13 residues. The CDR3 region is CASSSRTGETQYF. Here the CDR3 DNA reads TGTGCCAGCAGCTCCCGGACGGGGGAGACCCAGTACTTC.

The chain joins TRBV19 to TRBJ1-5, with unresolved D. The CDR3 consists of 14 residues. Germline loops: CDR1 LNHDA, CDR2 SQIVND (reference sequence). The germline V and J ends were trimmed by 1 base and 7 bases, with 11 bases remaining between them. The CDR3 DNA sequence: TGTGCCAGTAGTATAGCCGGGAATGGACAGCCCCAGCATTTT. Residues: CASSIAGNGQPQHF.

For this clone: This CDR3 is also generated by other DNA sequences in the sample. The rearrangement joins TRBV7-6 to TRBJ2-7; TRBD2 matches 11 bases. J gave up 2 bases and V 4 bases, and 4 bases lay outside the gene matches. This CDR3 is 15 amino acids long. CDR1 is SGHVS and CDR2 is FNYEAQ in the germline V gene. As DNA, the CDR3 is TGTGCCAGCAGCTCCGGGACTAGCGGTGCCTACGAGCAGTACTTC. Protein: CASSSGTSGAYEQYF.

The chain employs TRBV30 and TRBJ2-3; D gene unclear. The V and J ends lost 0 bases and 7 bases respectively, with 11 bases between them. CDR1 GTSNPN and CDR2 SVGIG come from the germline V gene (reference sequence). The CDR3 covers 13 residues. This CDR3 reads CAWSVLYSNTQYF. CDR3 sequence (DNA): TGTGCCTGGAGTGTACTCTATAGCAATACGCAGTATTTT. Looking up the rest from reference TRBV30 and TRBJ2-3 gives the full variable domain: SQTIHQWPATLVQPVGSPLSLECTVEGTSNPNLYWYRQAAGRGLQLLFYSVGIGQISSEVPQNLSASRPQDRQFILSSKKLLLSDSGFYLCAWSVLYSNTQYFGPGTRLTVL.

The V gene is TRBV7-9, the J gene TRBJ2-1; D possibly matches TRBD1 or TRBD2 (5 bases each). CDR1 SEHNR and CDR2 FQNEAQ come from the germline V gene (reference sequence). The CDR3 extends over 17 amino acids. Trimming took off 5 bases at V and 12 bases at J, with 29 bases between the two ends. CDR3 sequence: CASSALRGTAIMSGQFF. In DNA, the CDR3 is TGTGCCAGCAGCGCTCTCCGAGGGACGGCTATAATGAGTGGGCAGTTCTTC.

Details on this clone: At the DNA level, this CDR3 is encoded by other sequences in the same sample as well. The rearrangement links TRBV5-1 to TRBJ2-2; unclear D gene. Germline CDR1 SGHRS, CDR2 YFSETQ. This CDR3 is 15 amino acids long. V was clipped by 0 bases and J by 0 bases, with 6 bases between them. CDR3: CASSLETANTGELFF. The CDR3 coding sequence is TGCGCCAGCAGCTTGGAAACAGCGAACACCGGGGAGCTGTTTTTT. The complete variable domain, with remaining parts taken from reference TRBV5-1 and TRBJ2-2, reads KAGVTQTPRYLIKTRGQQVTLSCSPISGHRSVSWYQQTPGQGLQFLFEYFSETQRNKGNFPGRFSGRQFSNSRSEMNVSTLELGDSALYLCASSLETANTGELFFGEGSRLTVL.

The J gene is TRBJ2-2, the V gene TRBV14; D is unclear. V lost 4 bases and J 9 bases, leaving 9 bases between the germline ends. The V gene's germline CDR1 is SGHDN and CDR2 FVKESK. The CDR3 loop spans 12 amino acids. The CDR3 loop is CASSPSRRELFF. The CDR3 DNA is TGTGCCAGCAGCCCTTCCCGGCGGGAGCTGTTTTTT. The full variable domain, in which reference TRBV14 and TRBJ2-2 provide the parts outside the CDR3, is EAGVTQFPSHSVIEKGQTVTLRCDPISGHDNLYWYRRVMGKEIKFLLHFVKESKQDESGMPNNRFLAERTGGTYSTLKVQPAELEDSGVYFCASSPSRRELFFGEGSRLTVL.

The gene calls are TRBV7-9 and TRBJ2-7; D remains ambiguous. This CDR3 region has 13 residues. CDR1 is SEHNR, CDR2 FQNEAQ, per germline (reference sequence). V was pared by 5 bases and J by 3 bases, with 11 bases between. CDR3 sequence reads: CASSPSSGYEQYF. Here the CDR3 DNA reads TGTGCCAGCAGCCCCTCTAGTGGCTACGAGCAGTACTTC.

The chain recombines TRBV7-9 with TRBJ2-7; D possibly matches TRBD1 or TRBD2 (5 bases each). The CDR3 contains 14 residues. V was clipped by 1 base and J by 2 bases, with 9 bases between them. The germline gives CDR1 SEHNR, CDR2 FQNEAQ (reference sequence). As DNA, the CDR3 is TGTGCCAGCAGCTTAGATGGGGGTACCTACGAGCAGTACTTC. Its protein is CASSLDGGTYEQYF.

V is TRBV19 and J is TRBJ2-7, with 8 bases matching TRBD2. CDR1 is LNHDA, CDR2 SQIVND, per germline (reference sequence). The CDR3 length is 14 residues. With 7 bases clipped from V and 2 bases from J, the junction kept 7 bases outside the gene matches. CDR3 coding DNA: TGTGCCAGTAAAAGGCGGGAGGACGCCTACGAGCAGTACTTC. Amino acids: CASKRREDAYEQYF.

The V and J genes are TRBV7-9 and TRBJ2-2; D is undetermined. The CDR3 consists of 16 residues. Trimming took 3 bases from V and 2 from J, leaving 13 bases between them. Germline lookup yields CDR1 SEHNR and CDR2 FQNEAQ (reference sequence). CDR3 region: CASSFHGVFNTGELFF. The DNA of the CDR3 is TGTGCCAGCAGCTTCCATGGCGTATTTAACACCGGGGAGCTGTTTTTT.

V usage is TRBV5-1 and J usage is TRBJ1-6, with D maybe TRBD1 (6 bases). The ends were cut back, 4 bases at V and 3 bases at J, with 11 bases in the middle. The CDR3 runs 15 residues. The germline V gene has CDR1 SGHRS and CDR2 YFSETQ. The CDR3 sequence: CASSGGTSYNSPLHF. CDR3 nucleotides: TGCGCCAGCAGCGGGGGGACAAGCTATAATTCACCCCTCCACTTT.

The rearrangement links TRBV2 to TRBJ2-2; perhaps TRBD2 as D (5 bases). This CDR3 is 15 amino acids long. V was shortened by 6 bases and J by 4 bases, with 15 bases between the two germline ends. Germline V gene data show CDR1 as SNHLY and CDR2 as FYNNEI. CDR3 residues: CASSEGVMGTGELFF. DNA of the CDR3: TGTGCCAGCAGCGAGGGTGTTATGGGCACCGGGGAGCTGTTTTTT.

The gene calls are TRBV19 and TRBJ2-5; 8 bases are shared with TRBD1. The trim removed 3 bases at V and 3 bases at J, leaving 6 bases unmatched. This CDR3 is built from 15 residues. Per the germline V gene, CDR1 is LNHDA and CDR2 is SQIVND (reference sequence). CDR3 residues: CASSIGGQAKETQYF. The DNA for the CDR3 is TGTGCCAGTAGTATTGGGGGACAGGCGAAAGAGACCCAGTACTTC.

The CDR3 DNA sequence: TGTGCCAGCAGCTTTGCGGGATCTGGGACCCAGTACTTC. This sequence encodes CASSFAGSGTQYF. The chain employs TRBV27 and TRBJ2-5; weak D call: TRBD2 (6 bases). Deletions cut 6 bases from V and 7 bases from J, with 15 bases between. CDR1 is MNHEY and CDR2 is SMNVEV in the germline V gene (reference sequence). This CDR3 comprises 13 residues.

The CDR3 region is CASSRTSGSTHEQFF. For the CDR3, the DNA is TGTGCCAGCAGTCGGACTAGCGGGAGTACCCATGAGCAGTTCTTC. The rearrangement uses TRBV6-6 and TRBJ2-1; 13 positions match TRBD2. The CDR3 runs to 15 residues. With 5 bases clipped from V and 8 bases from J, the junction kept 6 bases outside the gene matches. The germline V gene encodes CDR1 MNHNY and CDR2 SVGAGI (reference sequence).

This chain joins TRBV9 and TRBJ2-7; 8 nucleotides align to TRBD1. The CDR3 spans 14 residues. Trimming cost V 4 bases and J 3 bases; bases outside gene matches: 6. Germline loops: CDR1 SGDLS, CDR2 YYNGEE. The CDR3 is CASSPQGANYEQYF. The CDR3 DNA reads as TGTGCCAGCAGCCCTCAGGGGGCAAACTACGAGCAGTACTTC.

Turning to this clone: The same CDR3 is also encoded by other DNA sequences in this sample. The chain uses TRBV6-5 and TRBJ1-5; 7 bases fit TRBD1. CDR3 length: 14 residues. V lost 5 bases, J lost 5 bases, and 6 bases stayed unmatched. Germline CDR1 reads MNHEY; CDR2 reads SVGAGI. CDR3 sequence (DNA): TGTGCCAGCAGTAGGGGGCGAGTGGATCAGCCCCAGCATTTT. This encodes CASSRGRVDQPQHF.

This chain links TRBV6-5 with TRBJ2-7; D might be TRBD1 (6 bases). V lost 4 bases to trimming and J lost 7 bases, with 8 bases between them. Per germline, CDR1 MNHEY and CDR2 SVGAGI. The CDR3 runs 11 residues. CDR3 nucleotides: TGTGCCAGCAGTTCGGGACAAGAGCAGTACTTC. It codes for CASSSGQEQYF.

The chain carries TRBV28 and TRBJ2-7; possibly TRBD1 or TRBD2 for D (6 bases each). Germline values: CDR1 MDHEN, CDR2 SYDVKM. The CDR3 runs 17 residues. V was pared by 3 bases and J by 5 bases, with 23 bases between. The CDR3 spells CASSFYPFSGAVDEQYF. The CDR3 DNA sequence: TGTGCCAGCAGTTTTTACCCTTTTTCGGGGGCAGTCGACGAGCAGTACTTC.

This clone was counted a single time. The CDR3 DNA reads TGTGCCAGCTCACCGGGACAGAAGGGGTGGGAGCAGTACTTC. Translation: CASSPGQKGWEQYF. J is TRBJ2-7 and V is TRBV18; 7 bases line up with TRBD1. CDR3 length equals 14 residues. Unmatched junction bases numbered 9, after V lost 3 bases and J lost 7 bases. The germline V gene encodes CDR1 KGHSH and CDR2 LQKENI.

The V and J genes are TRBV6-1 and TRBJ1-3; tentatively, D is TRBD1 (5 bases). The CDR3 sequence is 19 residues long. V lost 1 base and J lost 0, with 19 bases in between. CDR1 is MNHNS and CDR2 is SASEGT in the germline V gene. In nucleotides, the CDR3 is TGTGCCAGCAGTGAAGTTATAGGGGCCACTTGGAGCTCTGGAAACACCATATATTTT. Its translation: CASSEVIGATWSSGNTIYF.

The chain is built from TRBV18 and TRBJ1-4; D gene uncertain. CDR1 KGHSH and CDR2 LQKENI come from the germline V gene. V gave up 5 bases and J gave up 0 bases, with 13 bases separating them. The CDR3 has 16 amino acids. The chain's CDR3 is CASSATLVATNEKLFF. Here the CDR3 DNA reads TGTGCCAGCTCAGCGACTTTAGTTGCAACTAATGAAAAACTGTTTTTT.

The rearrangement joins TRBV7-2 to TRBJ2-2, with unresolved D. CDR1 is SGHTA and CDR2 is FQGNSA in the germline V gene. The V end lost 1 base, the J end lost 6 bases, and 18 bases lay between the germline ends. CDR3 length: 17 residues. CDR3 loop: CASSLGTARTYPGELFF. The CDR3 DNA is TGTGCCAGCAGCTTAGGAACGGCCCGAACTTACCCCGGGGAGCTGTTTTTT. Full variable domain (remainder filled in from reference TRBV7-2 and TRBJ2-2): GAGVSQSPSNKVTEKGKDVELRCDPISGHTALYWYRQSLGQGLEFLIYFQGNSAPDKSGLPSDRFSAERTGGSVSTLTIQRTQQEDSAVYLCASSLGTARTYPGELFFGEGSRLTVL.

This clone appeared once. This chain uses TRBV11-2 with TRBJ2-1; 7 bases map to TRBD1. V lost 1 base and J lost 9; bases outside the gene matches: 6. Germline assignment: CDR1 SGHAT and CDR2 FQNNGV. CDR3 length equals 14 residues. The CDR3 loop reads CASSLAGQLREQFF. CDR3 sequence (DNA): TGTGCCAGCAGCTTAGCGGGACAGCTTCGTGAGCAGTTCTTC.